Listed below are T cell receptor beta chains from one sample, sequenced in a study of blood T cell repertoires in COVID-19. The data were produced by immunoSEQ multiplex PCR, yet TCRdb's version contains in-frame clones alone and is incomplete. In the table there are roughly 110,000 clones, 81% of which are singletons. The sequenced material came from peripheral blood. These receptors were collected from a human donor in a cohort sampled during active COVID-19. CDR3s include the opening cysteine and the closing phenylalanine or tryptophan. Each record gives: D gene, V gene, J gene, clone size, CDR3 protein, CDR3 DNA. A D gene is named only where the DNA matches it firmly. Clone size, where shown, is once, few, many, or a class for clones that have expanded.

D gene: .; V gene: TRBV5-4; J gene: TRBJ1-2; clone size: .; CDR3 protein: CASSYQEGGYTF; CDR3 DNA: TGTGCCAGCAGCTACCAGGAGGGTGGCTACACCTTC
D gene: .; V gene: TRBV9; J gene: TRBJ2-5; clone size: .; CDR3 protein: CASSVALRETQYF; CDR3 DNA: TGTGCCAGCAGCGTAGCTTTGCGGGAGACCCAGTACTTC
D gene: TRBD2; V gene: TRBV7-2; J gene: TRBJ2-7; clone size: .; CDR3 protein: CASSLGLAGGSYEQYF; CDR3 DNA: TGTGCCAGCAGCTTAGGACTAGCGGGAGGGTCCTACGAGCAGTACTTC
D gene: TRBD1; V gene: TRBV4-3; J gene: TRBJ1-5; clone size: .; CDR3 protein: CASSQEYRTGINQPQHF; CDR3 DNA: TGCGCCAGCAGCCAAGAATACCGGACAGGGATCAATCAGCCCCAGCATTTT
D gene: .; V gene: TRBV6-5; J gene: TRBJ1-1; clone size: .; CDR3 protein: CASSYIRARKEAFF; CDR3 DNA: TGTGCCAGCAGTTACATCAGGGCCCGAAAAGAAGCTTTCTTT
D gene: .; V gene: TRBV27; J gene: TRBJ2-3; clone size: .; CDR3 protein: CASSSNFAEGTDTQYF; CDR3 DNA: TGTGCCAGCAGTTCGAATTTCGCGGAGGGCACAGATACGCAGTATTTT
D gene: .; V gene: TRBV5-6; J gene: TRBJ1-6; clone size: .; CDR3 protein: CASSLGSLNSPLHF; CDR3 DNA: TGTGCCAGCAGCTTGGGGAGCCTTAATTCACCCCTCCACTTT
D gene: TRBD1; V gene: TRBV6-1; J gene: TRBJ1-1; clone size: once; CDR3 protein: CASSEWTGGATEAFF; CDR3 DNA: TGTGCCAGCAGTGAATGGACAGGAGGGGCCACTGAAGCTTTCTTT
D gene: .; V gene: TRBV9; J gene: TRBJ2-1; clone size: .; CDR3 protein: CASSVSPAQGMGYNEQFF; CDR3 DNA: TGTGCCAGCAGCGTGTCCCCTGCTCAGGGAATGGGGTACAATGAGCAGTTCTTC
D gene: TRBD2; V gene: TRBV7-6; J gene: TRBJ2-7; clone size: .; CDR3 protein: CASSLAGGSGEQYF; CDR3 DNA: TGTGCCAGCAGCTTAGCGGGAGGGTCGGGAGAGCAGTACTTC
D gene: .; V gene: TRBV9; J gene: TRBJ2-7; clone size: .; CDR3 protein: CASSAKWGVAEQYF; CDR3 DNA: TGTGCCAGCAGCGCGAAATGGGGGGTTGCCGAGCAGTACTTC
D gene: .; V gene: TRBV5-6; J gene: TRBJ2-4; clone size: few; CDR3 protein: CASSLVRGDIQYF; CDR3 DNA: TGTGCCAGCAGCTTGGTCAGGGGGGACATTCAGTACTTC
D gene: TRBD2; V gene: TRBV5-1; J gene: TRBJ2-7; clone size: .; CDR3 protein: CASSLLAGGLYEQYF; CDR3 DNA: TGCGCCAGCAGTCTACTAGCGGGAGGTCTCTACGAGCAGTACTTC
D gene: .; V gene: TRBV9; J gene: TRBJ1-1; clone size: .; CDR3 protein: CASSVTGGLNTEAFF; CDR3 DNA: TGTGCCAGCAGCGTAACGGGGGGCTTGAACACTGAAGCTTTCTTT
D gene: TRBD1; V gene: TRBV28; J gene: TRBJ1-2; clone size: .; CDR3 protein: CASSGGEGQGYGYTF; CDR3 DNA: TGTGCCAGCAGTGGGGGTGAGGGACAGGGGTATGGCTACACCTTC
D gene: TRBD1; V gene: TRBV4-3; J gene: TRBJ2-3; clone size: .; CDR3 protein: CASSQGGGTGGADTQYF; CDR3 DNA: TGCGCCAGCAGCCAAGGGGGTGGGACAGGGGGCGCAGATACGCAGTATTTT
D gene: .; V gene: TRBV6-6; J gene: TRBJ1-2; clone size: .; CDR3 protein: CASSAEGGYTF; CDR3 DNA: TGTGCCAGCAGTGCGGAAGGTGGCTACACCTTC
D gene: .; V gene: TRBV7-3; J gene: TRBJ2-7; clone size: .; CDR3 protein: CASSPLPSYEQYF; CDR3 DNA: TGTGCCAGCAGCCCACTACCCTCCTACGAGCAGTACTTC
D gene: .; V gene: TRBV2; J gene: TRBJ2-5; clone size: few; CDR3 protein: CASSAQLVETQYF; CDR3 DNA: TGTGCCAGCAGTGCCCAGTTGGTGGAGACCCAGTACTTC
D gene: TRBD2; V gene: TRBV7-9; J gene: TRBJ2-5; clone size: .; CDR3 protein: CASSPWTSGGPGETQYF; CDR3 DNA: TGTGCCAGCAGCCCATGGACTAGCGGGGGGCCGGGGGAGACCCAGTACTTC
D gene: .; V gene: TRBV9; J gene: TRBJ2-1; clone size: once; CDR3 protein: CASSVGELSSYNEQFF; CDR3 DNA: TGTGCCAGCAGCGTAGGAGAGCTGAGCTCCTACAATGAGCAGTTCTTC
D gene: .; V gene: TRBV9; J gene: TRBJ2-2; clone size: once; CDR3 protein: CASSRGPPTGELFF; CDR3 DNA: TGTGCCAGCAGCAGGGGCCCTCCCACCGGGGAGCTGTTTTTT
D gene: .; V gene: TRBV5-8; J gene: TRBJ1-5; clone size: .; CDR3 protein: CASSLALLNQPQHF; CDR3 DNA: TGTGCCAGCAGCTTGGCGCTACTAAATCAGCCCCAGCATTTT
D gene: .; V gene: TRBV5-1; J gene: TRBJ2-5; clone size: .; CDR3 protein: CASSLDQMGETQYF; CDR3 DNA: TGCGCCAGCAGCTTGGACCAAATGGGCGAGACCCAGTACTTC
D gene: TRBD1; V gene: TRBV4-3; J gene: TRBJ2-2; clone size: .; CDR3 protein: CASSQGTGQNTGELFF; CDR3 DNA: TGCGCCAGCAGCCAAGGGACAGGGCAGAACACCGGGGAGCTGTTTTTT
D gene: TRBD1; V gene: TRBV3-1/TRBV3-2; J gene: TRBJ1-1; clone size: .; CDR3 protein: CASSQETGNTEAFF; CDR3 DNA: TGTGCCAGCAGCCAAGAGACAGGGAATACTGAAGCTTTCTTT
D gene: .; V gene: TRBV15; J gene: TRBJ2-3; clone size: .; CDR3 protein: CATSRGNRFFTDTQYF; CDR3 DNA: TGTGCCACCAGCAGAGGTAACAGGTTCTTCACAGATACGCAGTATTTT
D gene: TRBD1; V gene: TRBV2; J gene: TRBJ2-7; clone size: .; CDR3 protein: CASSVYRPTGQMGEQYF; CDR3 DNA: TGTGCCAGCAGTGTATACCGACCAACGGGACAGATGGGCGAGCAGTACTTC
D gene: TRBD1; V gene: TRBV18; J gene: TRBJ1-5; clone size: once; CDR3 protein: CASSLDRVENQPQHF; CDR3 DNA: TGTGCCAGCTCACTGGACAGGGTAGAAAATCAGCCCCAGCATTTT
D gene: .; V gene: TRBV6-5; J gene: TRBJ2-7; clone size: .; CDR3 protein: CASRVTRSHEQYF; CDR3 DNA: TGTGCCAGCAGGGTGACTAGGAGTCACGAGCAGTACTTC
D gene: TRBD2; V gene: TRBV18; J gene: TRBJ2-4; clone size: .; CDR3 protein: CASSPLAGGDIQYF; CDR3 DNA: TGTGCCAGCTCACCACTAGCGGGAGGGGACATTCAGTACTTC